Listed here are 27 T cell receptor beta chains from one sample, sequenced in a study of blood T cells in healthy people across ages. Through a sample-barcoded 5' primer and a J-beta primer mix, a second PCR was run for roughly 6 to 11 cycles. TCRdb re-called the 5' RACE reads with MiXCR, one entry per CDR3 protein. The sample has fewer than 2,000,000 distinct CDR3 sequences; 30% to 40% are singletons. Sample: blood. The source of these receptors is a young woman in good health.

This clonotype has more than one count but fewer than ten. The chain has TRBV27 and TRBJ2-7; TRBD2 matches 11 bases. J was trimmed by 0 bases and V by 4 bases; bases with no gene match: 2. The germline V gene has CDR1 MNHEY and CDR2 SMNVEV (reference sequence). This CDR3 spans 15 amino acids. DNA of the CDR3: TGTGCCAGCAGTTGGACTAGCGGGCGCTCCTACGAGCAGTACTTC. Translation: CASSWTSGRSYEQYF.

The chain couples TRBV6-2 or TRBV6-3 to TRBJ2-4, with D perhaps TRBD1 (5 bases). The CDR3 is made up of 14 amino acids. The germline V and J ends were trimmed by 7 bases and 14 bases, with 24 bases remaining between them. Per germline, CDR1 MNHEY and CDR2 SVGEGT. The CDR3, as DNA: TGTGCCAGCACCCCAATGGCAGGGTGGCATGAGAAGTACTTC. It specifies CASTPMAGWHEKYF.

This clonotype appeared many times. This chain joins TRBV4-1 and TRBJ2-1, with D maybe TRBD2 (5 bases). V lost 0 bases, J lost 9 bases, and 15 bases lay in between. The CDR3 covers 15 residues. Germline CDR1 is MGHRA and CDR2 is YSYEKL. CDR3 nucleotide sequence: TGCGCCAGCAGCCAAGATGGCACTAGTGGTGGTGAGCAGTTCTTC. Amino acids: CASSQDGTSGGEQFF.

This clonotype was seen a handful of times. The J gene is TRBJ2-1, the V gene TRBV20-1; TRBD2 matches 11 bases. The CDR3 sequence is 14 residues long. The junction had 9 bases not matched to a gene; V was cut back by 6 bases and J by 8 bases. The V gene's germline CDR1 is DFQATT and CDR2 SNEGSKA (reference sequence). The CDR3 here is CSAPLAGGGDEQFF. As DNA, the CDR3 is TGCAGTGCCCCCTTAGCGGGAGGGGGCGATGAGCAGTTCTTC.

In this sample, this clonotype turned up many times. This chain links TRBV10-3 with TRBJ2-5; no clear D. This CDR3 contains 13 residues. The V gene's germline CDR1 is ENHRY and CDR2 SYGVKD. Trimming cost V 6 bases and J 2 bases, with 10 bases left between them. The CDR3 sequence: CAISVTIQETQYF. CDR3 DNA: TGTGCCATCAGCGTGACAATTCAAGAGACCCAGTACTTC.

The chain combines TRBV30 with TRBJ1-5; possibly TRBD1 for D (6 bases). Germline CDR1 is GTSNPN and CDR2 is SVGIG (reference sequence). This CDR3 spans 14 amino acids. V lost 0 bases, J lost 5 bases, and 11 bases lay in between. The CDR3 reads CAWSVMGADQPQHF. The CDR3 coding sequence is TGTGCCTGGAGTGTAATGGGGGCGGATCAGCCCCAGCATTTT.

This clonotype was detected only a few times. The gene calls are TRBV20-1 and TRBJ1-6, with D possibly being TRBD1 (5 bases). CDR3 length equals 15 residues. Germline-derived CDR1 and CDR2 are DFQATT and SNEGSKA (reference sequence). Between the trimmed V and J ends, which lost 5 bases and 2 bases, there was a span of 13 bases. This CDR3 is CSAFGPGPYNSPLHF. The CDR3 bases are TGCAGTGCTTTCGGACCGGGGCCCTATAATTCACCCCTCCACTTT.

V usage is TRBV29-1 and J usage is TRBJ1-4; possibly TRBD1 for D (5 bases). This CDR3 is 14 amino acids long. Germline V gene data show CDR1 as SQVTM and CDR2 as ANQGSEA. V dropped 6 bases and J dropped 4 bases, with 15 bases sitting between them. The CDR3 is CSVRRTPGNEKLFF. Written as DNA, the CDR3 is TGCAGCGTCCGACGGACACCCGGTAATGAAAAACTGTTTTTT. Based on the CDR3 plus reference TRBV29-1 and TRBJ1-4, the full variable domain is SAVISQKPSRDICQRGTSLTIQCQVDSQVTMMFWYRQQPGQSLTLIATANQGSEATYESGFVIDKFPISRPNLTFSTLTVSNMSPEDSSIYLCSVRRTPGNEKLFFGSGTQLSVL.

This clonotype was recorded a few times. The chain combines TRBV30 with TRBJ2-6; 7 bases align to TRBD1. The J segment lost 2 bases and the V segment lost 1 base, leaving 5 bases of the junction unmatched. Germline V gene lookup returns CDR1 GTSNPN and CDR2 SVGIG (reference sequence). CDR3 length: 16 amino acids. CDR3 nucleotide sequence: TGTGCCTGGAGTGACCCAGGGACAGCTGGGGCCAACGTCCTGACTTTC. Amino acid sequence: CAWSDPGTAGANVLTF.

This clonotype has just a few counts. J is TRBJ1-6 and V is TRBV27, with D unresolved. The germline V and J ends were trimmed by 6 bases and 4 bases, with 7 bases remaining between them. Germline V gene lookup returns CDR1 MNHEY and CDR2 SMNVEV (reference sequence). The CDR3 sequence is 13 residues long. The CDR3 DNA sequence: TGTGCCAGCAGGGCCGGGTATAATTCACCCCTCCACTTT. It specifies CASRAGYNSPLHF.

This clonotype was found many times. The chain carries TRBV4-1 and TRBJ1-2, with D perhaps matching TRBD1 (5 bases). V lost 4 bases, J lost 7 bases, and 16 bases lay in between. The CDR3 covers 14 residues. Germline V gene sequence: CDR1 MGHRA, CDR2 YSYEKL. The CDR3 coding sequence is TGCGCCAGCAGCCCCCACCAGGCCCAGGGTGGCTACACCTTC. It encodes CASSPHQAQGGYTF.

This clonotype appeared a few times. The genes are TRBV20-1 and TRBJ2-3; perhaps TRBD2 as D (5 bases). Germline assignment: CDR1 DFQATT and CDR2 SNEGSKA (reference sequence). V dropped 0 bases and J dropped 5 bases, with 12 bases sitting between them. This CDR3 region has 14 residues. The CDR3 DNA reads as TGCAGTGCTAGAGATTGGGGAGCCGAAGATACGCAGTATTTT. This encodes CSARDWGAEDTQYF.

The rearrangement uses TRBV20-1 and TRBJ1-2; D perhaps matches TRBD1 (6 bases). V lost 4 bases, J lost 2 bases, and 20 bases lay in between. Germline V CDR1 and CDR2: DFQATT, SNEGSKA (reference sequence). This CDR3 contains 16 residues. The CDR3 nucleotides read TGCAGTGCTAATGGGCCATGGGAACAGGGCAACTATGGCTACACCTTC. Residues: CSANGPWEQGNYGYTF.

There are a few counts of this clonotype. The rearrangement links TRBV5-1 to TRBJ2-3, with D tentatively TRBD2 (6 bases). Germline CDR1 SGHRS, CDR2 YFSETQ. The CDR3 length is 15 residues. The V gene lost 4 bases and the J gene lost 2 bases, with 14 bases spanning the gap. In DNA, the CDR3 is TGCGCCAGCAGCCCTATAGCGGAGTTCACAGATACGCAGTATTTT. Translated, it gives CASSPIAEFTDTQYF.

This clonotype was observed a few times. The chain couples TRBV3-1 to TRBJ1-2, with D uncertain. CDR3 size: 12 residues. Germline-derived CDR1 and CDR2 are LGHDT and YNNKEL (reference sequence). The germline V and J ends were trimmed by 0 bases and 7 bases, with 6 bases remaining between them. The CDR3 region is CASSQDQVGYTF. CDR3 bases: TGTGCCAGCAGCCAAGACCAAGTTGGCTACACCTTC.

The genes are TRBV11-2 and TRBJ2-5, with unresolved D. This CDR3 comprises 16 residues. Trimming took 4 bases from V and 5 from J, leaving 20 bases between them. CDR1 and CDR2 (germline): SGHAT, FQNNGV. Here the CDR3 reads CASSSRSAPLAETQYF. CDR3 nucleotides: TGTGCCAGCAGCTCACGTTCAGCACCCTTGGCCGAGACCCAGTACTTC.

The table lists this clonotype with many counts. The V and J genes are TRBV2 and TRBJ2-3; possible D gene TRBD1, 5 bases. The CDR3 has 13 amino acids. Germline assignment: CDR1 SNHLY and CDR2 FYNNEI. The germline V and J ends were trimmed by 6 bases and 0 bases, with 7 bases remaining between them. The CDR3 region is CASSDRSTDTQYF. The CDR3, as DNA: TGTGCCAGCAGCGACAGAAGCACAGATACGCAGTATTTT. Full variable domain (outside the CDR3, taken from reference TRBV2 and TRBJ2-3): EPEVTQTPSHQVTQMGQEVILRCVPISNHLYFYWYRQILGQKVEFLVSFYNNEISEKSEIFDDQFSVERPDGSNFTLKIRSTKLEDSAMYFCASSDRSTDTQYFGPGTRLTVL.

The rearrangement uses TRBV11-3 and TRBJ2-3; 9 positions match TRBD2. The ends lost 4 bases at V and 7 bases at J; junction bases unmatched: 9. The CDR3 has 15 residues. Germline CDR1 and CDR2: SGHNT and YENEEA. The CDR3 region is CASSYDSGSKNTQYF. As DNA, the CDR3 is TGTGCCAGCAGCTACGATAGCGGGAGCAAAAATACGCAGTATTTT.

The chain joins TRBV27 to TRBJ1-4; D remains ambiguous. This CDR3 comprises 13 residues. Germline V lookup: CDR1 MNHEY, CDR2 SMNVEV (reference sequence). The V end was cut by 3 bases, the J end by 7 bases, with 9 bases between. The CDR3, as DNA: TGTGCCAGCAGTTTCATAATCGGTGAAAAACTGTTTTTT. It is translated as CASSFIIGEKLFF.

In this sample, this clonotype turned up many times. The chain employs TRBV5-1 and TRBJ2-3, with 8 bases identical to TRBD2. CDR3 length: 16 amino acids. V was pared by 0 bases and J by 4 bases, with 7 bases of the junction left unmatched. Looked up from germline, CDR1 is SGHRS and CDR2 is YFSETQ. CDR3 DNA: TGCGCCAGCAGCTTGGAAGGTAGCGGGACCTCAGATACGCAGTATTTT. Protein: CASSLEGSGTSDTQYF. The full variable domain, rest sourced from reference TRBV5-1 and TRBJ2-3, is KAGVTQTPRYLIKTRGQQVTLSCSPISGHRSVSWYQQTPGQGLQFLFEYFSETQRNKGNFPGRFSGRQFSNSRSEMNVSTLELGDSALYLCASSLEGSGTSDTQYFGPGTRLTVL.

This clonotype appeared a few times. The chain couples TRBV12-3 or TRBV12-4 to TRBJ1-5; perhaps TRBD1 as D (5 bases). The CDR3 covers 16 residues. The V gene lost 5 bases and the J gene lost 0 bases, with 14 bases spanning the gap. The CDR3 region is CASSGRGSYSNQPQHF. The CDR3 DNA reads as TGTGCCAGCAGTGGACGGGGGAGTTATAGCAATCAGCCCCAGCATTTT.

The rearrangement joins TRBV12-3 or TRBV12-4 to TRBJ2-1; D tentatively reads TRBD1 or TRBD2 (5 bases each). CDR3 length: 15 residues. Deletions cut 6 bases from V and 13 bases from J, with 25 bases between. The CDR3 sequence is CASSRNGKIMGTQFF. Written as DNA, the CDR3 is TGTGCCAGCAGCCGGAACGGGAAAATAATGGGGACCCAGTTCTTC.

The CDR3: CASSLGVRGNEQFF. In nucleotides, the CDR3 is TGTGCCAGCAGCTTAGGGGTGCGGGGGAATGAGCAGTTCTTC. The chain has TRBV7-3 and TRBJ2-1; 7 nucleotides line up with TRBD2. Germline values: CDR1 SGHTA, CDR2 FQGTGA. The CDR3 runs to 14 residues. The J segment lost 7 bases and the V segment lost 2 bases, leaving 5 bases of the junction unmatched.

This clonotype was seen repeatedly, ten times or more. V is TRBV20-1 and J is TRBJ2-5; no definite D call. Germline V gene sequence: CDR1 DFQATT, CDR2 SNEGSKA (reference sequence). V lost 2 bases, J lost 5 bases, and 12 bases lay in between. This CDR3 region has 13 residues. In DNA, the CDR3 is TGCAGTGCTAGACAACAAGGGCGGGAGACCCAGTACTTC. Its translation: CSARQQGRETQYF.

J is TRBJ2-2 and V is TRBV27; TRBD1 might be the D (5 bases). This CDR3 is built from 14 residues. V was pared by 10 bases and J by 3 bases, with 15 bases between. Per germline, CDR1 MNHEY and CDR2 SMNVEV (reference sequence). The CDR3 region is CANSPTVYTGELFF. The CDR3 bases are TGTGCCAACAGCCCGACAGTCTACACCGGGGAGCTGTTTTTT.

This clonotype occurred a few times. The V and J genes are TRBV6-6 and TRBJ1-2, with a weak D call TRBD1 (6 bases). This CDR3 is built from 15 residues. Germline CDR1 and CDR2: MNHNY and SVGAGI (reference sequence). Trimming left V 1 base short and J 2 bases short, with 11 bases between. CDR3 sequence (DNA): TGTGCCAGCAGTTACTGGTCGGGACAAAACTATGGCTACACCTTC. Translation: CASSYWSGQNYGYTF.

The chain has TRBV6-1 and TRBJ2-1; 15 bases fit TRBD2. Per the germline V gene, CDR1 is MNHNS and CDR2 is SASEGT. Trimming removed 6 bases from V and 4 bases from J; junction bases left unmatched: 1. There are 15 residues in the CDR3. In nucleotides, the CDR3 is TGTGCCAGCAGGGGGACTAGCGGGAGGTACAATGAGCAGTTCTTC. This gives the protein CASRGTSGRYNEQFF.